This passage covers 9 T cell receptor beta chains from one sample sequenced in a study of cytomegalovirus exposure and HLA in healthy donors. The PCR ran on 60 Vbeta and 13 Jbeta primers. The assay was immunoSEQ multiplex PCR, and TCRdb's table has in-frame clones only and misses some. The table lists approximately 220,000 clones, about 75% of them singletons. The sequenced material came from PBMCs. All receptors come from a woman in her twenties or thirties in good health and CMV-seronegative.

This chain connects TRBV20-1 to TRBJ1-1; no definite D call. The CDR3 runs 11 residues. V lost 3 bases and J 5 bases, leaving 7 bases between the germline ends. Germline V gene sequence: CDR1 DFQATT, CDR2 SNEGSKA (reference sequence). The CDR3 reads CSARSGTEAFF. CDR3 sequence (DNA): TGCAGTGCTAGGTCCGGGACTGAAGCTTTCTTT.

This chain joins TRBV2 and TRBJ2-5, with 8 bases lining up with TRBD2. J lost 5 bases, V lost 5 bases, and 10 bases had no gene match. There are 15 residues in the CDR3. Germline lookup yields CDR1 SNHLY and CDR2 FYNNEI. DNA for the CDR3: TGTGCCAGCAGTCCGGGACTAGATGATAAGGAGACCCAGTACTTC. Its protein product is CASSPGLDDKETQYF.

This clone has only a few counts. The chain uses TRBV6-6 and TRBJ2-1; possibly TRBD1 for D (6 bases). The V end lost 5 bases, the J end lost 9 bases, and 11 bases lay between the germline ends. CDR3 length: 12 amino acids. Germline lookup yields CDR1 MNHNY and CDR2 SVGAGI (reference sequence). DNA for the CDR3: TGTGCCAGCAGTCTCAGGGGCGGTGAGCAGTTCTTC. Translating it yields CASSLRGGEQFF.

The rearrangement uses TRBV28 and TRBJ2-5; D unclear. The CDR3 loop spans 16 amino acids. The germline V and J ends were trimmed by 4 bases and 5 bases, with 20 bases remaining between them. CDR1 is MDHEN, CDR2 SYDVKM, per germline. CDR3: CASSSLTVLGRETQYF. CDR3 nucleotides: TGTGCCAGCAGTTCCTTGACTGTGCTGGGTCGGGAGACCCAGTACTTC.

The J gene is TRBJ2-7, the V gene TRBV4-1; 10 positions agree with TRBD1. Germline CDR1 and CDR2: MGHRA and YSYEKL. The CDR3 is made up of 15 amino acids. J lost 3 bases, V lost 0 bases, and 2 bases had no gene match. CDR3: CASSQEWTGGYEQYF. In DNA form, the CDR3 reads TGCGCCAGCAGCCAAGAGTGGACAGGGGGCTACGAGCAGTACTTC.

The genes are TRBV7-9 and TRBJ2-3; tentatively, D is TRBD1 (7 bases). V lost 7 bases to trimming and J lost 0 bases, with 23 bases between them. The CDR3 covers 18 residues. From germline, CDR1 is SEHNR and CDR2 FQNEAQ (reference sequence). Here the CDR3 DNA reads TGTGCCAGCACTTTAGAGGAGGGGGCCGGGTCTAGCACAGATACGCAGTATTTT. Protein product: CASTLEEGAGSSTDTQYF. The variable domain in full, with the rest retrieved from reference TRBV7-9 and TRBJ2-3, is DTGVSQNPRHKITKRGQNVTFRCDPISEHNRLYWYRQTLGQGPEFLTYFQNEAQLEKSRLLSDRFSAERPKGSFSTLEIQRTEQGDSAMYLCASTLEEGAGSSTDTQYFGPGTRLTVL.

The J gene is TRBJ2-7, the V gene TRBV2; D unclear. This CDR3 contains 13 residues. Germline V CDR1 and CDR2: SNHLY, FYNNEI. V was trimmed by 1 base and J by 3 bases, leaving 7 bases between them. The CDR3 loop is CASSEVFGYEQYF. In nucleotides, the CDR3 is TGTGCCAGCAGTGAAGTGTTCGGCTACGAGCAGTACTTC.

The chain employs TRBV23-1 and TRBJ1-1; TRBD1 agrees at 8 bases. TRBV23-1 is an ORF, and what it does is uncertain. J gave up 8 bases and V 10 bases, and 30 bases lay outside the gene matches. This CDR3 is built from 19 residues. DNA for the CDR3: TGCGCCACGGCTAGGGGACAGGCGGCGACTGACTCTCCTGGGGGCGAAGCTTTCTTT. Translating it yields CATARGQAATDSPGGEAFF.

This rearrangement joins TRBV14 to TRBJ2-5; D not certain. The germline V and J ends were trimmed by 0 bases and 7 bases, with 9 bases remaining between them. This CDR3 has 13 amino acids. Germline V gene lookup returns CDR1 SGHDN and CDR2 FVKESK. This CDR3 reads CASSQDRPGTQYF. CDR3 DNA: TGTGCCAGCAGCCAAGACCGTCCGGGGACCCAGTACTTC.